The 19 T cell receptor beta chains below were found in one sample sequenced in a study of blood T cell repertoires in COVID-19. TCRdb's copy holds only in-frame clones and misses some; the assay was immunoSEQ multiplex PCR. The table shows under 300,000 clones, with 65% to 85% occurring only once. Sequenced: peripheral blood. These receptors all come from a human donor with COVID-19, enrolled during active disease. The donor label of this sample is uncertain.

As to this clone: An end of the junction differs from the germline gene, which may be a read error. CDR3 sequence reads: CASSLARDNEQFF. DNA of the CDR3: TGTGCTAGCAGCTTAGCCCGGGACAATGAGCAGTTCTTC. The J gene is TRBJ2-1, the V gene TRBV7-7; D unclear. The CDR3 is 13 amino acids. Germline V gives CDR1 SSHAT, CDR2 FNYEAQ (reference sequence). Full variable domain (missing parts from reference TRBV7-7 and TRBJ2-1): GAGVSQSPRYKVTKRGQDVTLRCDPISSHATLYWYQQALGQGPEFLTYFNYEAQPDKSGLPSDRFSAERPEGSISTLTIQRTEQRDSAMYRCASSLARDNEQFFGPGTRLTVL.

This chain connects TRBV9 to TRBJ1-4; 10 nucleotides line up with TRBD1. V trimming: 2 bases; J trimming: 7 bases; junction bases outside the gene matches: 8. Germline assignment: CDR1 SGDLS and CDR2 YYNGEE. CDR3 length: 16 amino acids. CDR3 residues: CASSVHPTGGGEKLFF. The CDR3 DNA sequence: TGTGCCAGCAGCGTTCATCCGACAGGGGGCGGTGAAAAACTGTTTTTT.

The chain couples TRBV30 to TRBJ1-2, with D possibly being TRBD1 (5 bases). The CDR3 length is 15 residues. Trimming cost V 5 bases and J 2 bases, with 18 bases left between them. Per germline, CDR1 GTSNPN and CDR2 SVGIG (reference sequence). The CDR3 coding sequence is TGTGCCTGGGGATCTACAGGTTTTGGGAACTATGGCTACACCTTC. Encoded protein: CAWGSTGFGNYGYTF.

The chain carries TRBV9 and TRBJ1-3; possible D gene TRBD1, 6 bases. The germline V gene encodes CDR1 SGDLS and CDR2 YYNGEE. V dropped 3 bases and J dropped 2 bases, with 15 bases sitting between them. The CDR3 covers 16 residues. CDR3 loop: CASSGGGGPPGNTIYF. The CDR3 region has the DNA TGTGCCAGCAGCGGAGGGGGGGGGCCCCCTGGAAACACCATATATTTT.

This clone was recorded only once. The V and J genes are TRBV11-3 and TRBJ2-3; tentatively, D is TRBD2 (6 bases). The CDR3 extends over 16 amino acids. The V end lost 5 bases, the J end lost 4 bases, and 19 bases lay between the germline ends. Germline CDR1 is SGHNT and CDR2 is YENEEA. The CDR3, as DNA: TGTGCCAGCAGCCCCGGGACTCCATCTCTTTCAGATACGCAGTATTTT. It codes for CASSPGTPSLSDTQYF.

The CDR3 coding sequence is TGTGCCAGCAGTCGGGCGGGGCAGGCCTTCTCTGGAAACACCATATATTTT. Amino acid sequence: CASSRAGQAFSGNTIYF. The V gene is TRBV28, the J gene TRBJ1-3; weak D call: TRBD1 (5 bases). V lost 5 bases to trimming and J lost 0 bases, with 17 bases between them. The germline CDR1 and CDR2 sequences are MDHEN and SYDVKM. CDR3 length equals 17 residues. Complete variable domain (other parts from reference TRBV28 and TRBJ1-3): DVKVTQSSRYLVKRTGEKVFLECVQDMDHENMFWYRQDPGLGLRLIYFSYDVKMKEKGDIPEGYSVSREKKERFSLILESASTNQTSMYLCASSRAGQAFSGNTIYFGEGSWLTVV.

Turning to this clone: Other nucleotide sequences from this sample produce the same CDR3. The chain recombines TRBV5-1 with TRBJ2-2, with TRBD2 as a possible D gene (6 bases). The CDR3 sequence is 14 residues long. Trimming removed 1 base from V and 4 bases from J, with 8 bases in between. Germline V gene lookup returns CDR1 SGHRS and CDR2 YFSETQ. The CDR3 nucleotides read TGCGCCAGCAGCTTGCAGGGAGGCACCGGGGAGCTGTTTTTT. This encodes CASSLQGGTGELFF.

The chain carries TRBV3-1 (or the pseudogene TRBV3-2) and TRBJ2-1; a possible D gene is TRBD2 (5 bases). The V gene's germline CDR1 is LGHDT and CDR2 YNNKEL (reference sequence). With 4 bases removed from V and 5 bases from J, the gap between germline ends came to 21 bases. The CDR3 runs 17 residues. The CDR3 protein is CASSPHAAAIANNEQFF. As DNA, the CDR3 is TGTGCCAGCAGCCCCCACGCAGCGGCCATAGCCAACAATGAGCAGTTCTTC.

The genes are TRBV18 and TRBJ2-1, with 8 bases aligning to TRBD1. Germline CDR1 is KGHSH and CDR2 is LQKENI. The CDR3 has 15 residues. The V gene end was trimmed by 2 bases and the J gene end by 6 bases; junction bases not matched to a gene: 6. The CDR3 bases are TGTGCCAGCTCACCAGGCCAGGGGGCGTTCAATGAGCAGTTCTTC. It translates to CASSPGQGAFNEQFF.

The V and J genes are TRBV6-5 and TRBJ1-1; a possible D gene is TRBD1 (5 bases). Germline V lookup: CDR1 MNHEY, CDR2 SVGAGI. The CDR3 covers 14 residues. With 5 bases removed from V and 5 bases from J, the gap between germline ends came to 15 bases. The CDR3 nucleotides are TGTGCCAGCAGTCTAGGGAGGGAGGGGACTGAAGCTTTCTTT. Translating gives CASSLGREGTEAFF.

For the CDR3, the DNA is TGTGCCAGCAGCGTAGGACAGGCAAACTATGGCTACACCTTC. Translating gives CASSVGQANYGYTF. The chain carries TRBV9 and TRBJ1-2, with D maybe TRBD1 (6 bases). The CDR3 length is 14 residues. In germline, CDR1 is SGDLS, CDR2 YYNGEE. The ends were cut back, 0 bases at V and 2 bases at J, with 8 bases in the middle.

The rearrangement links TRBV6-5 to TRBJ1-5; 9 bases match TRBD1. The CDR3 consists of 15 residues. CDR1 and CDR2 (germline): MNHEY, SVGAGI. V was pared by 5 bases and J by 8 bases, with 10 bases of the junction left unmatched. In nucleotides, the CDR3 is TGTGCCAGCAGTCATGGACAGGGGAATTTGGAGCCCCAGCATTTT. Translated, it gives CASSHGQGNLEPQHF.

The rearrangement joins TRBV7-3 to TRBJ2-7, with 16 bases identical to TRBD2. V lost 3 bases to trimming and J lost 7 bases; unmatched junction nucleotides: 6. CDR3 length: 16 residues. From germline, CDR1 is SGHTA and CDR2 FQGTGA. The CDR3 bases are TGTGCCAGCAGCTTGGGACTAGCGGGAGGGCCGGGGGAGCAGTACTTC. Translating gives CASSLGLAGGPGEQYF.

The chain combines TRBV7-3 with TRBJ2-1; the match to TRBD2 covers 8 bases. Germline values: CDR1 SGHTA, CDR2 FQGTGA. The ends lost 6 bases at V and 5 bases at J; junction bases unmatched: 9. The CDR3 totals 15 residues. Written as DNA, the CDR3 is TGTGCCAGCAGAACTCCGGGGGGGTCCGACAATGAGCAGTTCTTC. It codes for CASRTPGGSDNEQFF.

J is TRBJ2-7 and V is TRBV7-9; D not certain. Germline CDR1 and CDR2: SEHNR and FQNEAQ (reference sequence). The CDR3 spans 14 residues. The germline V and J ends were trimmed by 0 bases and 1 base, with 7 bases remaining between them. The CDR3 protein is CASSLAPRSYEQYF. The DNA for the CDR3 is TGTGCCAGCAGCTTAGCACCTAGGTCCTACGAGCAGTACTTC.

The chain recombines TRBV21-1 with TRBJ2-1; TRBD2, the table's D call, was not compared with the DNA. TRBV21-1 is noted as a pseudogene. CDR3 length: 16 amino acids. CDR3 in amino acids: CASSFQRTSGYNEQFF. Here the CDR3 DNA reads TGTGCCAGCAGCTTTCAGAGGACTAGCGGTTACAATGAGCAGTTCTTC.

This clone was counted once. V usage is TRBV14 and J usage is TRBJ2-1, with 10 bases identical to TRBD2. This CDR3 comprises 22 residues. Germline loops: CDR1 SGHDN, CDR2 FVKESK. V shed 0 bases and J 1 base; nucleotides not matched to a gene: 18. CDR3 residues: CASSQDPRRPSGGLRSYNEQFF. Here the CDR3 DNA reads TGTGCCAGCAGCCAAGATCCTCGAAGGCCTAGCGGGGGCCTGAGATCCTACAATGAGCAGTTCTTC.

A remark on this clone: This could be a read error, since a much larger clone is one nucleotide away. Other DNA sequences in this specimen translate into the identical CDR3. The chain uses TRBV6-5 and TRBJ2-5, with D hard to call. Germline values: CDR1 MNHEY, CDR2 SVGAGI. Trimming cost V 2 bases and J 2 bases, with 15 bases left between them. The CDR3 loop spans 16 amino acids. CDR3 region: CASSYGATPAQETQYF. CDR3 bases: TGTGCCAGCAGTTACGGAGCTACCCCCGCGCAAGAGACCCAGTACTTC.

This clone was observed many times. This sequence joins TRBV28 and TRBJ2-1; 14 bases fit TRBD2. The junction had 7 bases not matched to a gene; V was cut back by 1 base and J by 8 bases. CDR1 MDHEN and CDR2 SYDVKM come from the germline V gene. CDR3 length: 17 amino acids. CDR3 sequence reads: CASSLLGLAGDGYEQFF. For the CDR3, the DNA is TGTGCCAGCAGTTTATTGGGACTAGCGGGAGATGGGTATGAGCAGTTCTTC. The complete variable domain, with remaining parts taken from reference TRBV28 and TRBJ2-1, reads DVKVTQSSRYLVKRTGEKVFLECVQDMDHENMFWYRQDPGLGLRLIYFSYDVKMKEKGDIPEGYSVSREKKERFSLILESASTNQTSMYLCASSLLGLAGDGYEQFFGPGTRLTVL.